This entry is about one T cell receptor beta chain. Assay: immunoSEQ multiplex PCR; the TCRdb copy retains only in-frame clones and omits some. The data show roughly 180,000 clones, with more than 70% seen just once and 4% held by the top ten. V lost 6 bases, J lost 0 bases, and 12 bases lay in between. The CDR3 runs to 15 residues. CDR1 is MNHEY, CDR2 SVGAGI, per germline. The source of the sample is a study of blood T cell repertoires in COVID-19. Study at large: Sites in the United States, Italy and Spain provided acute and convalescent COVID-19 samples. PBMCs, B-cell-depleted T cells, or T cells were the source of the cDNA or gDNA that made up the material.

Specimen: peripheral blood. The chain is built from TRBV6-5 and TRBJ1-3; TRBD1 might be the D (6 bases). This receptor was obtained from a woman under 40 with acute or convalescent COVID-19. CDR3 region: CASRIGQLSGNTIYF. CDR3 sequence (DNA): TGTGCCAGCAGAATCGGACAGCTCTCTGGAAACACCATATATTTT.